Listed below are T cell receptor beta chains from one sample, sequenced in a study of control samples from healthy donors and cancer patients. The assay was immunoSEQ multiplex PCR, and TCRdb's table has in-frame clones only and misses some. The data contain about 150,000 clones, roughly 94% of them seen just once; the ten biggest clones take up approximately 14%. Sequencing was carried out using PBMCs. The receptors derive from a man in his 60s with colorectal cancer. Both conserved end residues are part of each CDR3. The D gene is left open where the match is weak. Some rows mark clone size as missing; the rest say once, few, many or name a class of expanded clone.

d_gene: NA; v_gene: TRBV12-1; j_gene: TRBJ1-2; abundance: NA; CDR3nt: TGTGCCAGCAGGCCGGACAGTTGGAACTATGGCTACACCTTC; CDR3aa: CASRPDSWNYGYTF
d_gene: NA; v_gene: TRBV20-1; j_gene: TRBJ1-2; abundance: NA; CDR3nt: TGCAGTGCTAGTGGTAGGGCCGGCTATGGCTACACCTTC; CDR3aa: CSASGRAGYGYTF
d_gene: NA; v_gene: TRBV30; j_gene: TRBJ1-5; abundance: NA; CDR3nt: TGTGCCTGGAGTAACGGCCCCGATCAGCCCCAGCATTTT; CDR3aa: CAWSNGPDQPQHF
d_gene: TRBD1; v_gene: TRBV29-1; j_gene: TRBJ2-4; abundance: NA; CDR3nt: TGCAGCGTTGAAGGACAGGGGGTGGACATTCAGTACTTC; CDR3aa: CSVEGQGVDIQYF
d_gene: NA; v_gene: TRBV5-6; j_gene: TRBJ1-3; abundance: NA; CDR3nt: TGTGCCAGCAGCTTGGCCGGGGCGGGGAACGAATACACCATATATTTT; CDR3aa: CASSLAGAGNEYTIYF
d_gene: NA; v_gene: TRBV12-5; j_gene: TRBJ2-7; abundance: medium-sized; CDR3nt: TGTGCTAGTGGTCCCCCCCAAAACTCGCGCGAGCAGTACTTC; CDR3aa: CASGPPQNSREQYF
d_gene: NA; v_gene: TRBV19; j_gene: TRBJ1-2; abundance: NA; CDR3nt: TGTGCCAGTAGTATATCGACCCCACGCTATGGCTACACCTTC; CDR3aa: CASSISTPRYGYTF
d_gene: NA; v_gene: TRBV30; j_gene: TRBJ1-3; abundance: NA; CDR3nt: TGCGCCTGGAGTGCCCCGACCAGTGGCTCTGGAAACACCATATATTTT; CDR3aa: CAWSAPTSGSGNTIYF
d_gene: TRBD2; v_gene: TRBV12-3/TRBV12-4; j_gene: TRBJ2-1; abundance: NA; CDR3nt: TGTGCCAGCAGTCTAACCGGGGGGGAGCAGTTCTTC; CDR3aa: CASSLTGGEQFF
d_gene: NA; v_gene: TRBV4-1; j_gene: TRBJ2-2; abundance: NA; CDR3nt: TGCGCCAGCAGCCAAGACGGAGGTCAAACCGGGGAGCTGTTTTTT; CDR3aa: CASSQDGGQTGELFF
d_gene: NA; v_gene: TRBV19; j_gene: TRBJ1-1; abundance: NA; CDR3nt: TGTGCCAGTAGTAAGGGGGGGAATCGAGTAATGGCTGAAGCTTTCTTT; CDR3aa: CASSKGGNRVMAEAFF
d_gene: NA; v_gene: TRBV2; j_gene: TRBJ1-1; abundance: NA; CDR3nt: TGTGCCAGCAGTGAGGGCTCCAGGGATCGCCGAGCTTTCTTT; CDR3aa: CASSEGSRDRRAFF
d_gene: NA; v_gene: TRBV5-6; j_gene: TRBJ1-2; abundance: NA; CDR3nt: TGTGCCAGCAGCTTGGGCCACCGGGGCGGCTACACCTTC; CDR3aa: CASSLGHRGGYTF
d_gene: NA; v_gene: TRBV19; j_gene: TRBJ1-1; abundance: NA; CDR3nt: TGTGCCAGTAGTGTAGAGGGGGTGAACACTGAAGCTTTCTTT; CDR3aa: CASSVEGVNTEAFF
d_gene: NA; v_gene: TRBV10-3; j_gene: TRBJ1-5; abundance: NA; CDR3nt: TGTGCCATCATTATCCGGGGGGTCCAGCCCCAGCATTTT; CDR3aa: CAIIIRGVQPQHF
d_gene: NA; v_gene: TRBV4-2; j_gene: TRBJ2-4; abundance: NA; CDR3nt: TGTGCCAGCAGCCAAAAGACTAGGGACATTCAGTACTTC; CDR3aa: CASSQKTRDIQYF
d_gene: TRBD1; v_gene: TRBV3-1/TRBV3-2; j_gene: TRBJ2-2; abundance: once; CDR3nt: TGTGCCAGCACCGGGACAGTTAACACCGGGGAGCTGTTTTTT; CDR3aa: CASTGTVNTGELFF
d_gene: NA; v_gene: TRBV20-1; j_gene: TRBJ1-1; abundance: NA; CDR3nt: TGCAGTTCCAGGGGAGAACTCGAAGCTTTCTTT; CDR3aa: CSSRGELEAFF
d_gene: NA; v_gene: TRBV5-6; j_gene: TRBJ2-7; abundance: NA; CDR3nt: TGTGCCAGCAGCTCGACAGCCTCCTACGAGCAGTACTTC; CDR3aa: CASSSTASYEQYF
d_gene: NA; v_gene: TRBV10-2; j_gene: TRBJ2-5; abundance: once; CDR3nt: TGCGCCAGCAGTGAGTCAGGGAGGGAGACCCAGTACTTC; CDR3aa: CASSESGRETQYF
d_gene: TRBD1; v_gene: TRBV19; j_gene: TRBJ1-5; abundance: once; CDR3nt: TGTGCCAGTAGTATAGGCCCGGACAGGAGACAGCCCCAGCATTTT; CDR3aa: CASSIGPDRRQPQHF
d_gene: NA; v_gene: TRBV2; j_gene: TRBJ1-1; abundance: NA; CDR3nt: TGTGCCAGCAGCTTAACAGTAAAAGGGACTGAAGCTTTCTTT; CDR3aa: CASSLTVKGTEAFF
d_gene: TRBD1; v_gene: TRBV7-8; j_gene: TRBJ1-6; abundance: NA; CDR3nt: TGTGCCAGCAGCTTAGAGACAGGGCGTAATTCACCCCTCCACTTT; CDR3aa: CASSLETGRNSPLHF
d_gene: NA; v_gene: TRBV5-8; j_gene: TRBJ1-4; abundance: NA; CDR3nt: TGTGCCAGCAGCTCGGGGGCGACTAATGAAAAACTGTTTTTT; CDR3aa: CASSSGATNEKLFF
d_gene: NA; v_gene: TRBV13; j_gene: TRBJ2-7; abundance: NA; CDR3nt: TGTGCCAGCAGCCTACGGCGGGACAGCTACGAGCAGTACTTC; CDR3aa: CASSLRRDSYEQYF
d_gene: NA; v_gene: TRBV10-2; j_gene: TRBJ1-3; abundance: NA; CDR3nt: TGCGCCAGCAGACAGGGCTCTGGAAACACCATATATTTT; CDR3aa: CASRQGSGNTIYF
d_gene: TRBD1; v_gene: TRBV19; j_gene: TRBJ1-1; abundance: NA; CDR3nt: TGTGCCAGTAGTATCGACAGGGATCTGAACACTGAAGCTTTCTTT; CDR3aa: CASSIDRDLNTEAFF
d_gene: NA; v_gene: TRBV3-1/TRBV3-2; j_gene: TRBJ2-1; abundance: NA; CDR3nt: TGTGCCAGCAGCCCCAGCCAGTCCTCCTACAATGAGCAGTTCTTC; CDR3aa: CASSPSQSSYNEQFF
d_gene: NA; v_gene: TRBV30; j_gene: TRBJ1-6; abundance: once; CDR3nt: TGTGCCTGGATGGTTAATAATTCACCCCTCCACTTT; CDR3aa: CAWMVNNSPLHF
d_gene: NA; v_gene: TRBV25-1; j_gene: TRBJ2-7; abundance: NA; CDR3nt: TGTGCCAGCAGTGACGAAGGCAGGCCACCTTACGAGCAGTACTTC; CDR3aa: CASSDEGRPPYEQYF
d_gene: NA; v_gene: TRBV24-1; j_gene: TRBJ2-5; abundance: NA; CDR3nt: TGTGCCACCAGTGGTTTACCGGGACCCCAAGAGACCCAGTACTTC; CDR3aa: CATSGLPGPQETQYF
d_gene: TRBD2; v_gene: TRBV6-4; j_gene: TRBJ2-3; abundance: NA; CDR3nt: TGTGCCAGCAGTGCCCTAGGAGGGACTAATCTAGGCCAGCCAGATACGCAGTATTTT; CDR3aa: CASSALGGTNLGQPDTQYF
d_gene: NA; v_gene: TRBV10-2; j_gene: TRBJ2-6; abundance: NA; CDR3nt: TGCGCCAGCAGTGCGACGCAAAGTGGGGCCAACGTCCTGACTTTC; CDR3aa: CASSATQSGANVLTF
d_gene: NA; v_gene: TRBV27; j_gene: TRBJ1-1; abundance: once; CDR3nt: TGTGCCAGCACCTTGGGAGGGGCGGGGAACACTGAAGCTTTCTTT; CDR3aa: CASTLGGAGNTEAFF
d_gene: TRBD2; v_gene: TRBV4-1; j_gene: TRBJ2-2; abundance: NA; CDR3nt: TGCGCCAGCAGCCAAGATTTCGAGCGGGGGGCCAGGGCCGGGGAGCTGTTTTTT; CDR3aa: CASSQDFERGARAGELFF
d_gene: NA; v_gene: TRBV28; j_gene: TRBJ1-1; abundance: NA; CDR3nt: TGTGCCAGCAGTTACTACAGGGAAGCTTTCTTT; CDR3aa: CASSYYREAFF
d_gene: NA; v_gene: TRBV3-1/TRBV3-2; j_gene: TRBJ2-7; abundance: few; CDR3nt: TGTGCCAGCAGCCATGCCGGGGCCTACGAGCAGTACTTC; CDR3aa: CASSHAGAYEQYF
d_gene: NA; v_gene: TRBV18; j_gene: TRBJ1-1; abundance: NA; CDR3nt: TGTGCCAGCTCACCACGGGAAGCGGAGGGCACTGAAGCTTTCTTT; CDR3aa: CASSPREAEGTEAFF
d_gene: NA; v_gene: TRBV2; j_gene: TRBJ1-1; abundance: once; CDR3nt: TGTGCCAGCAGTACTCGACAGAACACTGAAGCTTTCTTT; CDR3aa: CASSTRQNTEAFF
d_gene: NA; v_gene: TRBV18; j_gene: TRBJ1-3; abundance: NA; CDR3nt: TGTGCCAGCTCACGCGGAGACAGCATCTCTGGAAACACCATATATTTT; CDR3aa: CASSRGDSISGNTIYF
d_gene: NA; v_gene: TRBV19; j_gene: TRBJ2-1; abundance: NA; CDR3nt: TGTGCCAGTAGTGTACTTAGTGGTGAGCAGTTCTTC; CDR3aa: CASSVLSGEQFF
d_gene: TRBD1; v_gene: TRBV5-1; j_gene: TRBJ1-2; abundance: NA; CDR3nt: TGCGCCAGCAGCTTGGGGGACAGGGGTTATGGCTACACCTTC; CDR3aa: CASSLGDRGYGYTF
d_gene: NA; v_gene: TRBV12-3/TRBV12-4; j_gene: TRBJ2-6; abundance: NA; CDR3nt: TGTGCCAGCACCACCTCTGGGGCCAACGTCCTGACTTTC; CDR3aa: CASTTSGANVLTF
d_gene: NA; v_gene: TRBV30; j_gene: TRBJ1-6; abundance: NA; CDR3nt: TGTGCCGGGAGCGGGGGCAGCTCCTATAATTCACCCCTCCACTTT; CDR3aa: CAGSGGSSYNSPLHF
d_gene: NA; v_gene: TRBV6-5; j_gene: TRBJ1-2; abundance: NA; CDR3nt: TGTGCCAGCAGTTTTCCGATTCCTTCAGCTAACTATGGCTACACCTTC; CDR3aa: CASSFPIPSANYGYTF
d_gene: TRBD1; v_gene: TRBV5-6; j_gene: TRBJ1-6; abundance: NA; CDR3nt: TGTGCCAGCAGCTTGGAACCCCACAGGGGGCGCGTTAATTCACCCCTCCACTTT; CDR3aa: CASSLEPHRGRVNSPLHF
d_gene: NA; v_gene: TRBV6-2/TRBV6-3; j_gene: TRBJ2-7; abundance: NA; CDR3nt: TGTGCCAGCAGTTCAGGGAGCGCACTCTACGAGCAGTACTTC; CDR3aa: CASSSGSALYEQYF
d_gene: NA; v_gene: TRBV10-2; j_gene: TRBJ1-1; abundance: many; CDR3nt: TGCGCCAGCAGTGACCTAAACACTGAAGCTTTCTTT; CDR3aa: CASSDLNTEAFF
d_gene: TRBD1; v_gene: TRBV6-5; j_gene: TRBJ1-1; abundance: few; CDR3nt: TGTGCCGTACTTTCGGGGGACAGGTGGAACACTGAAGCTTTCTTT; CDR3aa: CAVLSGDRWNTEAFF
d_gene: NA; v_gene: TRBV4-2; j_gene: TRBJ2-5; abundance: NA; CDR3nt: TGTGCCAGCAGCCAAGACCCCCCCGAGACCCAGTACTTC; CDR3aa: CASSQDPPETQYF
d_gene: NA; v_gene: TRBV10-3; j_gene: TRBJ1-4; abundance: NA; CDR3nt: TGTGCCATCAGTGGAGGGGAACCTGAAAAACTGTTTTTT; CDR3aa: CAISGGEPEKLFF
d_gene: NA; v_gene: TRBV30; j_gene: TRBJ1-3; abundance: NA; CDR3nt: TGTGCCTGGACTGCATACTCTGGAAACACCATATATTTT; CDR3aa: CAWTAYSGNTIYF
d_gene: NA; v_gene: TRBV27; j_gene: TRBJ1-6; abundance: NA; CDR3nt: TGTGCCAGCAGTTCTCGTACCGAGCAACCCCTCCACTTT; CDR3aa: CASSSRTEQPLHF
d_gene: NA; v_gene: TRBV19; j_gene: TRBJ1-1; abundance: NA; CDR3nt: TGTGCCAGTAGCACAGGCACTGAAGCTTTCTTT; CDR3aa: CASSTGTEAFF
d_gene: TRBD1; v_gene: TRBV12-3/TRBV12-4; j_gene: TRBJ1-2; abundance: NA; CDR3nt: TGTGCCAGTAGGGACAGGGGTAACTATGGCTACACCTTC; CDR3aa: CASRDRGNYGYTF
d_gene: TRBD2; v_gene: TRBV28; j_gene: TRBJ2-5; abundance: NA; CDR3nt: TGTGCCAGTGGGCGGGGGACGGTACAAGAGACCCAGTACTTC; CDR3aa: CASGRGTVQETQYF
d_gene: TRBD1; v_gene: TRBV5-1; j_gene: TRBJ2-6; abundance: few; CDR3nt: TGCGCCAGCAGCTTGGGGACAGGGGGTCGCCTTCTCTCTGGGGCCAACGTCCTGACTTTC; CDR3aa: CASSLGTGGRLLSGANVLTF
d_gene: NA; v_gene: TRBV6-5; j_gene: TRBJ1-1; abundance: once; CDR3nt: TGTGCCAGCAGTTACTCGGGGGCTCCTGGGAACACTGAAGCTTTCTTT; CDR3aa: CASSYSGAPGNTEAFF
d_gene: NA; v_gene: TRBV18; j_gene: TRBJ2-1; abundance: NA; CDR3nt: TGTGCCAGCTCACCGAGGGGAGGTGAGCAGTTCTTC; CDR3aa: CASSPRGGEQFF